Shown below are 4 T cell receptor beta chains from a single sample sequenced in a study of T cell responses to AZD1222 COVID-19 vaccine (dated by TCRdb to about 2021). The library was built by means of the immunoSEQ multiplex PCR assay. TCRdb carries this immuneACCESS record with in-frame sequences only. Its versions omit some clonotypes, under half of them owing to an unresolved V gene in the studies checked, with the rest unexplained. This sample comprises some 200,000 clones, 70% to 90% of them detected only once. 25% to 30% of the sample belongs to the ten largest clones. The time point label on this specimen signifies: about 28 days (+/-7) after the second vaccine dose. Sample: peripheral blood, taken 28 days after the second AZD1222 dose. These receptors were taken from an adult who received the AZD1222 COVID-19 vaccine.

The chain has TRBV15 and TRBJ2-1, with D perhaps TRBD2 (6 bases). The CDR3 sequence is 17 residues long. V gave up 0 bases and J gave up 0 bases, with 12 bases separating them. CDR1 is LNHNV, CDR2 YYDKDF, per germline (reference sequence). The CDR3 protein is CATSRDTRESSYNEQFF. The CDR3 coding sequence is TGTGCCACCAGCAGAGATACCCGGGAGAGCTCCTACAATGAGCAGTTCTTC. Drawing the rest from reference TRBV15 and TRBJ2-1, the complete variable domain is DAMVIQNPRYQVTQFGKPVTLSCSQTLNHNVMYWYQQKSSQAPKLLFHYYDKDFNNEADTPDNFQSRRPNTSFCFLDIRSPGLGDTAMYLCATSRDTRESSYNEQFFGPGTRLTVL.

The V and J genes are TRBV5-5 and TRBJ1-2; D might be TRBD1 (6 bases). Germline V gene sequence: CDR1 SGHKS, CDR2 YYEKEE (reference sequence). The CDR3 length is 16 residues. V lost 0 bases to trimming and J lost 4 bases, with 16 bases between them. The CDR3 DNA reads TGTGCCAGCAGCTTGGCCGAGGGGGGAAAGGGCTATGGCTACACCTTC. It encodes CASSLAEGGKGYGYTF.

The J gene is TRBJ2-3, the V gene TRBV6-5, with D perhaps TRBD2 (5 bases). The CDR3 consists of 13 residues. Trimming took off 7 bases at V and 7 bases at J, with 15 bases between the two ends. The germline V gene has CDR1 MNHEY and CDR2 SVGAGI. The CDR3 nucleotides read TGTGCCAGCAATTCTCCCGGGGTGCATACGCAGTATTTT. Protein: CASNSPGVHTQYF.

This clone was detected only once. For the CDR3, the DNA is TGTGCCAGCAGTGACTCTGGGCCCAAAAACATTCAGTACTTC. This gives the protein CASSDSGPKNIQYF. The J gene is TRBJ2-4, the V gene TRBV2; D gene ambiguous. Germline V gene sequence: CDR1 SNHLY, CDR2 FYNNEI. This CDR3 spans 14 amino acids. V was shortened by 3 bases and J by 2 bases, with 8 bases between the two germline ends. The full variable domain, rest sourced from reference TRBV2 and TRBJ2-4, is EPEVTQTPSHQVTQMGQEVILRCVPISNHLYFYWYRQILGQKVEFLVSFYNNEISEKSEIFDDQFSVERPDGSNFTLKIRSTKLEDSAMYFCASSDSGPKNIQYFGAGTRLSVL.